This T cell receptor beta chain was captured in a study of blood T cell repertoires in COVID-19. Study background: The United States, Italy and Spain were the sources of the acute and convalescent COVID-19 samples. PBMCs, B-cell-depleted T cells, or T cells provided the cDNA or gDNA that made up the material.

Original handling: The assay estimated nucleated cells by amplifying reference gene primers. Repertoires were generated with immunoSEQ multiplex PCR, while TCRdb's copy carries only in-frame clones and drops some. D and trimming were read from the DNA, whereas the V and J calls and clone size are those reported in that table. The sample holds tens of thousands of clones, approximately 80% seen once. This CDR3 contains 13 residues. V was clipped by 4 bases and J by 8 bases; unmatched bases: 6. Germline lookup yields CDR1 SGHNT and CDR2 YYREEE (reference sequence). This clone was detected only once. This TCR was sampled from a man aged 45-65 years with COVID-19, enrolled during active disease. Sequenced input: peripheral blood. The chain couples TRBV5-4 to TRBJ1-2; 9 bases line up with TRBD1. CDR3 sequence: CASSPGQGLGYTF. The CDR3 DNA is TGTGCCAGCAGCCCGGGACAGGGTTTGGGCTACACCTTC.